This is a list of T cell receptor beta chains from one sample in a study of blood T cell repertoires in COVID-19. Sequencing used immunoSEQ multiplex PCR; TCRdb keeps in-frame clones, though not all of them. The repertoire has approximately 270,000 clones, roughly four fifths of them found once; the top ten carry roughly 14%. The sequenced sample consisted of peripheral blood. The receptors come from a person aged 65-85 years with COVID-19, enrolled during active disease. Both conserved end residues are part of each CDR3. D genes are given only for firm matches. Some rows mark clone size as missing; the rest say once, few, many or name a class of expanded clone.

16,NA,TRBD1,TRBJ2-2,TRBV11-3,TGTGCCAGCAGCTTGGACCGACAGGGGATGTCCGGGGAGCTGTTTTTT,CASSLDRQGMSGELFF
15,NA,NA,TRBJ2-7,TRBV27,TGTGCCAGCAGAGTCACGGCGGCGGCTTCCTACGAGCAGTACTTC,CASRVTAAASYEQYF
16,NA,TRBD1,TRBJ1-3,TRBV28,TGTGCCAGCACCCCCTCCGGGACAGGCTCTGGAAACACCATATATTTT,CASTPSGTGSGNTIYF
14,NA,NA,TRBJ2-7,TRBV5-1,TGCGCCAGCAGCGGCGCAGGGATCACCTACGAGCAGTACTTC,CASSGAGITYEQYF
14,NA,NA,TRBJ1-6,TRBV4-3,TGCGCCAGCAGCCAAGGGGCAGGGGACTCACCCCTCCACTTT,CASSQGAGDSPLHF
14,NA,TRBD2,TRBJ2-3,TRBV2,TGTGCCAGCAGGGAAAGCGGGGGCACAGATACGCAGTATTTT,CASRESGGTDTQYF
15,NA,TRBD2,TRBJ2-5,TRBV6-2/TRBV6-3,TGTGCCAGCAGCTGGACTAGCGGGAGGCAACCGACCCAGTACTTC,CASSWTSGRQPTQYF
15,NA,TRBD2,TRBJ2-1,TRBV13,TGTGCCAGCAGCCCCTCGGCGGGGGATTACAATGAGCAGTTCTTC,CASSPSAGDYNEQFF
14,NA,TRBD1,TRBJ1-4,TRBV3-1/TRBV3-2,TGTGCCAGCAGTTCGGTAGGGGGCGTAGAAAAACTGTTTTTT,CASSSVGGVEKLFF
14,NA,NA,TRBJ2-3,TRBV30,TGTGCCTGCAGAGGTGACAGAAGCACAGATACGCAGTATTTT,CACRGDRSTDTQYF
17,NA,TRBD2,TRBJ2-2,TRBV11-3,TGTGCCAGCAGCTTTGGGAACCTAGCGGGGGTTACCGGGGAGCTGTTTTTT,CASSFGNLAGVTGELFF
15,NA,TRBD1,TRBJ2-1,TRBV4-3,TGCGCCAGCAGCCGCTCACGAGGGACAGGCAATGAGCAGTTCTTC,CASSRSRGTGNEQFF
12,NA,TRBD1,TRBJ1-5,TRBV19,TGTGCCAGCGGGGACAGGGGGGAGCCCCAGCATTTT,CASGDRGEPQHF
14,NA,TRBD2,TRBJ2-7,TRBV5-1,TGCGCCAGCAGCTATAGCGGGGGAACCTACGAGCAGTACTTC,CASSYSGGTYEQYF
11,NA,NA,TRBJ1-4,TRBV20-1,TGCAGTGCCCCGGCTAATGAAAAACTGTTTTTT,CSAPANEKLFF
14,NA,TRBD2,TRBJ2-1,TRBV7-3,TGTGCCAGCAGCCCAGCGGGGGGGCCCGGTGAGCAGTTCTTC,CASSPAGGPGEQFF
14,NA,NA,TRBJ2-5,TRBV11-2,TGTGCCAGCAGCCCCCTTTTGAGAGAAGAGGCCCAGTACTTC,CASSPLLREEAQYF
14,NA,NA,TRBJ1-1,TRBV7-2,TGTGCCAGCAGCCCCCTGCCCGGGAACACTGAAGCTTTCTTT,CASSPLPGNTEAFF
16,few,TRBD1,TRBJ2-7,TRBV28,TGTGCCAGCACCCCAAGGGGGCTTTCGGTCAACTACGAGCAGTACTTC,CASTPRGLSVNYEQYF
15,NA,TRBD2,TRBJ2-3,TRBV3-1/TRBV3-2,TGTGCCAGCAGCTCTAGCGGGGGTATCACAGATACGCAGTATTTT,CASSSSGGITDTQYF
14,NA,NA,TRBJ2-7,TRBV5-8,TGTGCCAGCAGGTTGAGACAGGTTACCTACGAGCAGTACTTC,CASRLRQVTYEQYF
14,once,TRBD1,TRBJ1-2,TRBV30,TGTGCCTGGAGTGTACTGACAGGGCAGGGAGGCTACACCTTC,CAWSVLTGQGGYTF
13,NA,NA,TRBJ1-5,TRBV7-9,TGTGCCAGCAGTGCGGGGGGCAATCAGCCCCAGCATTTT,CASSAGGNQPQHF
14,NA,NA,TRBJ2-1,TRBV28,TGTGCCAGCAGACCCACGGCGGACTACAATGAGCAGTTCTTC,CASRPTADYNEQFF
14,NA,NA,TRBJ1-5,TRBV19,TGTGCCAGTAGTCCCCGGACAGAGGATCAGCCCCAGCATTTT,CASSPRTEDQPQHF
17,NA,TRBD2,TRBJ2-1,TRBV19,TGTGCCAGTAGTGCTGGACTAGCGAAATCCTCCTACAATGAGCAGTTCTTC,CASSAGLAKSSYNEQFF
14,NA,NA,TRBJ2-5,TRBV7-9,TGTGCCAGCAGTAACCAAGTCGGAGGGGAGACCCAGTACTTC,CASSNQVGGETQYF
13,NA,NA,TRBJ1-3,TRBV6-5,TGTGCCAGCAGTTCCCGAGCTGGAAACACCATATATTTT,CASSSRAGNTIYF
13,NA,NA,TRBJ2-3,TRBV7-3,TGTGCCAGCAGCTTAGGTTCGGGGGATACGCAGTATTTT,CASSLGSGDTQYF
13,NA,NA,TRBJ2-7,TRBV19,TGTGCCAGTAGTTTACAGGGCTCCTACGAGCAGTACTTC,CASSLQGSYEQYF
13,few,TRBD2,TRBJ2-7,TRBV7-9,TGTGCCAGCAGTCTCCTCCAGCGGGGCGAGCAGTACTTC,CASSLLQRGEQYF
19,NA,TRBD1,TRBJ2-7,TRBV7-8,TGTGCCAGCAGCTTGGCCCCACCGTTCACAGGGGCCGGGTTCTACGAGCAGTACTTC,CASSLAPPFTGAGFYEQYF
21,NA,NA,TRBJ1-2,TRBV21-1,TGTGCCAGCAGCAAAGATGCGGTAGCGGACCTCGGGCCTAATATAGACTATGGCTACACCTTC,CASSKDAVADLGPNIDYGYTF
15,few,TRBD2,TRBJ2-7,TRBV3-1/TRBV3-2,TGTGCCAGCAGCCAAGATAGGGCGGGGGGGTACGAGCAGTACTTC,CASSQDRAGGYEQYF
17,NA,TRBD2,TRBJ2-3,TRBV3-1/TRBV3-2,TGTGCCAGCAGCCGAGGACTAGCGGGGGGGGGCACAGATACGCAGTATTTT,CASSRGLAGGGTDTQYF
13,NA,NA,TRBJ1-1,TRBV5-1,TGCGCCAGCAGCTGGGCGACAGACACTGAAGCTTTCTTT,CASSWATDTEAFF
13,NA,NA,TRBJ1-3,TRBV9,TGTGCCAGCAGCGGGCCATCTGGAAACACCATATATTTT,CASSGPSGNTIYF
15,NA,TRBD1,TRBJ1-4,TRBV28,TGTGCCAGCAGGAGACAGGGGAAGACTAATGAAAAACTGTTTTTT,CASRRQGKTNEKLFF
15,NA,TRBD1,TRBJ1-5,TRBV6-5,TGTGCCAGCAGCGGAGGACAGGGGGCAAATCAGCCCCAGCATTTT,CASSGGQGANQPQHF
14,NA,NA,TRBJ2-5,TRBV21-1,TGTGCCAGCAGCGAAGAACAGGGGCAAGAGACCCAGTACTTC,CASSEEQGQETQYF
17,NA,TRBD2,TRBJ2-2,TRBV7-7,TGTGCCAGCAGCTTGTCGTCGGGAGGGACGAACACCGGGGAGCTGTTTTTT,CASSLSSGGTNTGELFF
15,NA,TRBD2,TRBJ2-7,TRBV6-5,TGTGCCAGCAGTTACCTTAGCGGGAGGACAAACGAGCAGTACTTC,CASSYLSGRTNEQYF
15,NA,NA,TRBJ1-2,TRBV7-2,TGTGCCAGCAGCGGCAGGGTCGCAGTGAGCTATGGCTACACCTTC,CASSGRVAVSYGYTF